Presented here are 18 T cell receptor beta chains from one specimen sequenced in a study of OX40 agonist ivuxolimab in advanced cancers. The method was immunoSEQ multiplex PCR; TCRdb's version includes in-frame clones alone and lacks a portion of them. The table includes 67,000 or so clones, 86% detected once. Sequenced here: CD4+ or CD8+ T cells sorted from blood, sampled in a trial of the OX40 agonist ivuxolimab. These receptors originate from an adult with an advanced solid tumor such as melanoma, head and neck, liver or kidney cancer.

The chain employs TRBV6-5 and TRBJ2-1; D remains ambiguous. Trimming cost V 0 bases and J 1 base, with 10 bases left between them. The CDR3 spans 16 residues. CDR1 and CDR2 (germline): MNHEY, SVGAGI. The CDR3 bases are TGTGCCAGCAGTTACTCGATAGGGTATTCCTACAATGAGCAGTTCTTC. Translated, it gives CASSYSIGYSYNEQFF.

This clone was counted a few times. The chain joins TRBV5-1 to TRBJ2-6, with D perhaps TRBD1 (5 bases). The germline V gene has CDR1 SGHRS and CDR2 YFSETQ. Trimming cost V 5 bases and J 6 bases, with 15 bases left between them. This CDR3 has 15 amino acids. CDR3 nucleotides: TGCGCCAGCAGTTCCCAGACAGTACCGGCCAACGTCCTGACTTTC. The encoded protein is CASSSQTVPANVLTF.

The gene calls are TRBV4-1 and TRBJ1-1, with D tentatively TRBD1 (5 bases). This CDR3 contains 15 residues. Trimming cost V 4 bases and J 1 base, with 13 bases left between them. Looked up from germline, CDR1 is MGHRA and CDR2 is YSYEKL. This chain's CDR3 is CASSPMGERNTEAFF. CDR3 DNA: TGCGCCAGCAGCCCAATGGGGGAGAGGAACACTGAAGCTTTCTTT.

This chain links TRBV4-2 with TRBJ1-2; 8 bases line up with TRBD1. The CDR3 is 14 residues long. The ends lost 2 bases at V and 7 bases at J; junction bases unmatched: 6. Germline assignment: CDR1 LGHNA and CDR2 YNFKEQ. CDR3 nucleotides: TGTGCCAGCAGCCAATTTACAGGGACAGGTGGCTACACCTTC. Residues: CASSQFTGTGGYTF.

The chain has TRBV30 and TRBJ1-6; D uncertain. Trimming removed 4 bases at V and 16 bases at J, with 17 bases between. CDR1 and CDR2 (germline): GTSNPN, SVGIG (reference sequence). This CDR3 region has 12 residues. Here the CDR3 DNA reads TGTGCCTGGATGACCGCCCCATCGGCTCTCCACTTT. It yields the protein CAWMTAPSALHF.

The J gene is TRBJ1-5, the V gene TRBV4-3; no reliable D call. Between the trimmed V and J ends, which lost 5 bases and 5 bases, there was a span of 16 bases. Germline V CDR1 and CDR2: LGHNA, YSLEER. The CDR3 runs to 15 residues. This chain's CDR3 is CASSANMLTYQPQHF. CDR3 in DNA: TGCGCCAGCAGCGCGAACATGCTCACCTATCAGCCCCAGCATTTT.

The V gene is TRBV11-1, the J gene TRBJ2-2; a weak D match, TRBD1 (6 bases). CDR3 length: 15 residues. Germline V gives CDR1 SGHAT, CDR2 FQDESV (reference sequence). The V end lost 5 bases, the J end lost 5 bases, and 15 bases lay between the germline ends. The CDR3 here is CASSQRPTGTGELFF. CDR3 in DNA: TGTGCCAGCAGCCAACGCCCTACAGGGACCGGGGAGCTGTTTTTT.

The chain couples TRBV7-3 to TRBJ2-1; perhaps TRBD2 as D (6 bases). This CDR3 contains 14 residues. Trimming took 6 bases from V and 3 from J, leaving 12 bases between them. CDR1 is SGHTA, CDR2 FQGTGA, per germline. CDR3 in DNA: TGTGCCAGCAGTCCGTTGGGAGGCTACAATGAGCAGTTCTTC. Amino acids: CASSPLGGYNEQFF.

The V and J genes are TRBV19 and TRBJ1-3; D perhaps matches TRBD1 (5 bases). The V gene lost 5 bases and the J gene lost 0 bases, with 11 bases spanning the gap. CDR3 size: 15 residues. Germline V gene lookup returns CDR1 LNHDA and CDR2 SQIVND (reference sequence). The CDR3 DNA sequence: TGTGCCAGTAGTCCGGCGGGGCTCTCTGGAAACACCATATATTTT. Its translation: CASSPAGLSGNTIYF.

The chain couples TRBV9 to TRBJ1-1, with D possibly matching TRBD1 (6 bases). The CDR3 has 13 amino acids. Germline CDR1 reads SGDLS; CDR2 reads YYNGEE. V was cut by 8 bases and J by 1 base, with 12 bases left in between. The CDR3 sequence: CASSQGRNTEAFF. The DNA of the CDR3 is TGTGCCAGTTCACAGGGCCGGAACACTGAAGCTTTCTTT.

The chain employs TRBV6-5 and TRBJ2-1, with D tentatively TRBD2 (5 bases). CDR1 MNHEY and CDR2 SVGAGI come from the germline V gene. CDR3 length: 15 amino acids. V lost 3 bases and J lost 1, with 10 bases in between. The CDR3 protein is CASSYSRRSYNEQFF. The DNA for the CDR3 is TGTGCCAGCAGTTATTCTCGGAGGTCCTACAATGAGCAGTTCTTC.

This clone was seen a handful of times. This chain uses TRBV27 with TRBJ2-6; D gene ambiguous. V dropped 9 bases and J dropped 0 bases, with 6 bases sitting between them. The CDR3 is 13 residues long. CDR1 is MNHEY and CDR2 is SMNVEV in the germline V gene (reference sequence). CDR3 amino acids: CARANSGANVLTF. The CDR3 nucleotides are TGTGCCAGGGCTAACTCTGGGGCCAACGTCCTGACTTTC.

The chain recombines TRBV5-4 with TRBJ2-7; no clear D gene. In germline, CDR1 is SGHNT, CDR2 YYREEE (reference sequence). The CDR3 is 16 residues long. Between the trimmed V and J ends, which lost 5 bases and 1 base, there was a span of 19 bases. CDR3 nucleotide sequence: TGTGCCAGCAGTCCCGGGTCCGGGCTGAATTCCTACGAGCAGTACTTC. This codes for CASSPGSGLNSYEQYF.

The chain uses TRBV10-3 and TRBJ2-5; D is unclear. The CDR3 extends over 14 amino acids. Trimming left V 0 bases short and J 2 bases short, with 7 bases between. CDR1 and CDR2 (germline): ENHRY, SYGVKD. For the CDR3, the DNA is TGTGCCATCAGTGAGTCTTGGGGACAAGAGACCCAGTACTTC. Translated: CAISESWGQETQYF.

This clone was observed a handful of times. V usage is TRBV7-9 and J usage is TRBJ1-6; perhaps TRBD1 as D (5 bases). The CDR3 is made up of 12 amino acids. Trimming left V 8 bases short and J 4 bases short, with 6 bases between. Germline-derived CDR1 and CDR2 are SEHNR and FQNEAQ (reference sequence). The CDR3 is CASGGYNSPLHF. In DNA, the CDR3 is TGTGCCAGCGGGGGATATAATTCACCCCTCCACTTT.

The chain joins TRBV4-3 to TRBJ2-2; possible D gene TRBD1, 6 bases. Germline CDR1 reads LGHNA; CDR2 reads YSLEER. The CDR3 loop spans 15 amino acids. With 7 bases removed from V and 0 bases from J, the gap between germline ends came to 12 bases. The chain's CDR3 is CASTRTASNTGELFF. The CDR3 nucleotides read TGCGCCAGCACCCGGACAGCCTCGAACACCGGGGAGCTGTTTTTT.

V is TRBV19 and J is TRBJ1-4; 9 bases line up with TRBD1. J was trimmed by 5 bases and V by 6 bases; bases with no gene match: 10. Germline CDR1 and CDR2: LNHDA and SQIVND (reference sequence). This CDR3 region has 16 residues. CDR3 loop: CASRRTGARGNEKLFF. The CDR3 region has the DNA TGTGCCAGTAGACGGACAGGGGCCAGGGGGAATGAAAAACTGTTTTTT.

The V gene is TRBV5-4, the J gene TRBJ2-7, with no clear D. The CDR3 runs to 15 residues. CDR1 and CDR2 from the germline V gene are SGHNT and YYREEE (reference sequence). The germline V and J ends were trimmed by 0 bases and 3 bases, with 13 bases remaining between them. The CDR3 is CASSLAMGSNYEQYF. The DNA of the CDR3 is TGTGCCAGCAGCTTGGCCATGGGCAGCAACTACGAGCAGTACTTC.